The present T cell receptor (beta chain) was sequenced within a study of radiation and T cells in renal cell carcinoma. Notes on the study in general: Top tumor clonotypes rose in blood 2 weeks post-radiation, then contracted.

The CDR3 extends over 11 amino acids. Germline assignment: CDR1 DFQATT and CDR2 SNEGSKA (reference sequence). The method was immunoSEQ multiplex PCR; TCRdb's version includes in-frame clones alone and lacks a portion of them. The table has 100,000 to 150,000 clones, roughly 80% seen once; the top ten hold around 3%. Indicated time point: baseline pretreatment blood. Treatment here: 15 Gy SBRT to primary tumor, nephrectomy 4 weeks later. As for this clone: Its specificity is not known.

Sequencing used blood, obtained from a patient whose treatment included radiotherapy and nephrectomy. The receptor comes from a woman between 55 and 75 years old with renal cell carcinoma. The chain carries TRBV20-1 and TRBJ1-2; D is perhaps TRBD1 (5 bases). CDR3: CSGKGLYGYTF. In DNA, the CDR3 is TGCAGCGGTAAGGGACTCTATGGCTACACCTTC.